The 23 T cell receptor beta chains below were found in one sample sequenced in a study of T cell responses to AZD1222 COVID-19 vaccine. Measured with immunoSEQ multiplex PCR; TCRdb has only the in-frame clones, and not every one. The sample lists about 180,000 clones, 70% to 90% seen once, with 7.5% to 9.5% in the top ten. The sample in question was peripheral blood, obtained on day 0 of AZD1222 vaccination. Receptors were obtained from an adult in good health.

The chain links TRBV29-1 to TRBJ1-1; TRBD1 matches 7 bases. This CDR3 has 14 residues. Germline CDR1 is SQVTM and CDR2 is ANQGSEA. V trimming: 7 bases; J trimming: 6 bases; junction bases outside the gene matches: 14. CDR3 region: CSGGTETGKAEAFF. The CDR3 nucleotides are TGCAGCGGAGGGACAGAGACTGGGAAGGCTGAAGCTTTCTTT. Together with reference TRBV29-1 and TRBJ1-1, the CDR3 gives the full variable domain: SAVISQKPSRDICQRGTSLTIQCQVDSQVTMMFWYRQQPGQSLTLIATANQGSEATYESGFVIDKFPISRPNLTFSTLTVSNMSPEDSSIYLCSGGTETGKAEAFFGQGTRLTVV.

The DNA of the CDR3 is TGTGCCAGCAGCTTACCCAGAAACACAGATACGCAGTATTTT. Translation gives CASSLPRNTDTQYF. The chain uses TRBV7-2 and TRBJ2-3; D is uncertain. CDR1 is SGHTA, CDR2 FQGNSA, per germline. Trimming stripped 2 bases from V and 2 bases from J, with 8 bases between. CDR3 length equals 14 residues.

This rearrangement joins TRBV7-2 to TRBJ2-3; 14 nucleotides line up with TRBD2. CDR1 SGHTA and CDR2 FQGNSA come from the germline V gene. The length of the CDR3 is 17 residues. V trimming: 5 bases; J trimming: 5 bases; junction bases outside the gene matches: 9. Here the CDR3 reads CASSPPGLAGAGDTQYF. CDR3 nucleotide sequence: TGTGCCAGCAGCCCCCCGGGACTAGCGGGGGCCGGAGATACGCAGTATTTT.

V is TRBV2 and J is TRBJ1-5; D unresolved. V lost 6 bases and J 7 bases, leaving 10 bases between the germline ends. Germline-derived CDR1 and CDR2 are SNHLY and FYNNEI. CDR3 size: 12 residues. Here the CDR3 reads CASSDREQPQHF. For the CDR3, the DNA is TGTGCCAGCAGCGACCGCGAGCAGCCCCAGCATTTT.

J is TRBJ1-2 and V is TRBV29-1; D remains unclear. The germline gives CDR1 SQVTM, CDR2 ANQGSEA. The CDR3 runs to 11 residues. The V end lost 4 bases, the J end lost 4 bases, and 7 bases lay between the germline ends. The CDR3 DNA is TGCAGCGTTGGGGAACTCTATGGCTACACCTTC. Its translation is CSVGELYGYTF.

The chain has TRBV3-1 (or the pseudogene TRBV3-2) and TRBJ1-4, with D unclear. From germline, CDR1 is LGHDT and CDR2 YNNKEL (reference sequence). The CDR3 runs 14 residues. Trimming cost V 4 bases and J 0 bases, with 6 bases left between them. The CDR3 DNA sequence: TGTGCCAGCAGCCCGGATTCAACTAATGAAAAACTGTTTTTT. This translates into CASSPDSTNEKLFF.

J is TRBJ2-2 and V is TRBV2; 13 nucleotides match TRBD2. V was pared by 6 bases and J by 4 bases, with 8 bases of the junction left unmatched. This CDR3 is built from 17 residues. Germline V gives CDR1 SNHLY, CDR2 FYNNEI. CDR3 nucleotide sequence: TGTGCCAGCAGCCTACTAGCGGGGGGGCTCGGCACCGGGGAGCTGTTTTTT. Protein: CASSLLAGGLGTGELFF.

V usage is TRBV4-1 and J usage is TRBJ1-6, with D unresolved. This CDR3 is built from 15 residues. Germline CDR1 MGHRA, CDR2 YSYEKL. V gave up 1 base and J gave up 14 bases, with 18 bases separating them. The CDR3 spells CASSQARGPAGTLHF. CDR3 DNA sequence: TGCGCCAGCAGCCAAGCCCGTGGGCCAGCCGGGACCCTCCACTTT.

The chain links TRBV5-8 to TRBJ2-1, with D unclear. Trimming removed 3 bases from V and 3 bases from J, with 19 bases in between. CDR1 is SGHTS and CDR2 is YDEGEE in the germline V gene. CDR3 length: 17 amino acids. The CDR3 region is CASSSKPTRTFYNEQFF. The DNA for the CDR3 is TGTGCCAGCAGCTCCAAGCCGACACGCACTTTCTACAATGAGCAGTTCTTC.

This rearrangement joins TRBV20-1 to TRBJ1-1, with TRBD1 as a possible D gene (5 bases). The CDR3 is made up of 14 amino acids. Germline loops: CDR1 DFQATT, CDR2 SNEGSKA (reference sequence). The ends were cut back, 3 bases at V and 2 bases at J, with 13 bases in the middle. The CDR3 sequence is CSASDRGRNTEAFF. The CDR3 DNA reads TGCAGTGCTAGTGACCGGGGCCGAAACACTGAAGCTTTCTTT.

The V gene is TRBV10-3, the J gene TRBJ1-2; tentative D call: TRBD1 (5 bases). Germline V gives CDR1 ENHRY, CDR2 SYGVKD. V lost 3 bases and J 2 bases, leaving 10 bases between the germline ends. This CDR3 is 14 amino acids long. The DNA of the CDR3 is TGTGCCATCAGTGACAGGGAAGCAAACTATGGCTACACCTTC. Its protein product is CAISDREANYGYTF.

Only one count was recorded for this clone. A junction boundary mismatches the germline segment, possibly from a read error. The CDR3 region is CASSDSLKPLEKLFF. CDR3 bases: TGTGCCAGCAGTGACTCCCTTAAACCACTTGAAAAACTGTTTTTT. V gene TRBV6-5 combines with J gene TRBJ1-4; D remains unclear. Germline V CDR1 and CDR2: MNHEY, SVGAGI. This CDR3 has 15 residues.

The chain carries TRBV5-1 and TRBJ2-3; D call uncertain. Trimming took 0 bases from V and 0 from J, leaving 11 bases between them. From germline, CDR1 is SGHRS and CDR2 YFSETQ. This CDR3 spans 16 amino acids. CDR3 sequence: CASSLGSGISTDTQYF. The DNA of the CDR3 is TGCGCCAGCAGCTTGGGCTCAGGCATAAGCACAGATACGCAGTATTTT. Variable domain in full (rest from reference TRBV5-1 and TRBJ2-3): KAGVTQTPRYLIKTRGQQVTLSCSPISGHRSVSWYQQTPGQGLQFLFEYFSETQRNKGNFPGRFSGRQFSNSRSEMNVSTLELGDSALYLCASSLGSGISTDTQYFGPGTRLTVL.

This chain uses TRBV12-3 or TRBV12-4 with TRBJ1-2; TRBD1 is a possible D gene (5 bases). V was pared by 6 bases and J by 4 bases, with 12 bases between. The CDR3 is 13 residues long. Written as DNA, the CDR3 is TGTGCCAGCAGGATGATTCAGGGCTATGGCTACACCTTC. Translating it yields CASRMIQGYGYTF.

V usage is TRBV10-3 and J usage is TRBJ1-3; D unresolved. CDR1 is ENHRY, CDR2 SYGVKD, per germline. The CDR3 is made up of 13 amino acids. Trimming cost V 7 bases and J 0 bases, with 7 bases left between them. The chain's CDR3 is CAITGDSGNTIYF. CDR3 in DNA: TGTGCCATCACCGGTGACTCTGGAAACACCATATATTTT.

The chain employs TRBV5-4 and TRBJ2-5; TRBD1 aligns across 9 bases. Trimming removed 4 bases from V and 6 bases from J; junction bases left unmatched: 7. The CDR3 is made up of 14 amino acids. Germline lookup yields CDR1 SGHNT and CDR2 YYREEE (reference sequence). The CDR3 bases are TGTGCCAGCAGCGGAGGACAGGGGCGGCAGACCCAGTACTTC. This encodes CASSGGQGRQTQYF.

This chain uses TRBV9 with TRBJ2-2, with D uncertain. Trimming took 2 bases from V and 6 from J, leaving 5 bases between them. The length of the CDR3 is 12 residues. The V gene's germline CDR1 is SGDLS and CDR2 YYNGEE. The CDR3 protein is CASSVRPGELFF. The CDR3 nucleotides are TGTGCCAGCAGCGTGAGGCCCGGGGAGCTGTTTTTT.

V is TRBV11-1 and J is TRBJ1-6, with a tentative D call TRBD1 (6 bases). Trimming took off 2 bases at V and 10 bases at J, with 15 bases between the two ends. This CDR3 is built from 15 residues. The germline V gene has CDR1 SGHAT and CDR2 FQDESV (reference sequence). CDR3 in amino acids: CASSLRTGLGSPLHF. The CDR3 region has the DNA TGTGCCAGCAGCTTACGAACAGGGTTGGGATCACCCCTCCACTTT.

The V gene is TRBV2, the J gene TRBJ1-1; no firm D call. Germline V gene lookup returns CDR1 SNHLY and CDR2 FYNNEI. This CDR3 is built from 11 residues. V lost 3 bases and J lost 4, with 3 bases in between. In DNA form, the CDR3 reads TGTGCCAGCAGTGACAGCACTGAAGCTTTCTTT. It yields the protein CASSDSTEAFF.

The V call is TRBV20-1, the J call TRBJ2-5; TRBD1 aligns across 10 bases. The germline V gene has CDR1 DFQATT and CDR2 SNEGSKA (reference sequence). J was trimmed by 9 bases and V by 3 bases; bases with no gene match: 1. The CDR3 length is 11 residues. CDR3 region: CSARDRGAQYF. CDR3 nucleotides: TGCAGTGCTAGGGACAGGGGGGCCCAGTACTTC.

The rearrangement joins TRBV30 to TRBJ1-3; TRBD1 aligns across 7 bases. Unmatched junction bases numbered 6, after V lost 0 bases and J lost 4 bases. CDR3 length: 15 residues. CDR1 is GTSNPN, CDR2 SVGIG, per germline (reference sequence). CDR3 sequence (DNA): TGTGCCTGGAGTGTTTTCGGGACAGCCGGAAACACCATATATTTT. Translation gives CAWSVFGTAGNTIYF.

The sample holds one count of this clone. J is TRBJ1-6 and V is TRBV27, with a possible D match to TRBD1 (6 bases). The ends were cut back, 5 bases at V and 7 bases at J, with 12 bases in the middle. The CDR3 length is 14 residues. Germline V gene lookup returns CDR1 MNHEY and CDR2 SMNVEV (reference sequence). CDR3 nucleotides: TGTGCCAGCAGTCAACAGGGTCCCAATTCACCCCTCCACTTT. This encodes CASSQQGPNSPLHF.

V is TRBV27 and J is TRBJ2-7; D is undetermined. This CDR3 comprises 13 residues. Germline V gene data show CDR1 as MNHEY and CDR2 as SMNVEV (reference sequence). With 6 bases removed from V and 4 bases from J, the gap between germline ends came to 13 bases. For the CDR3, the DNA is TGTGCCAGCAGACTGCCTGGGTCGTACGAGCAGTACTTC. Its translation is CASRLPGSYEQYF.